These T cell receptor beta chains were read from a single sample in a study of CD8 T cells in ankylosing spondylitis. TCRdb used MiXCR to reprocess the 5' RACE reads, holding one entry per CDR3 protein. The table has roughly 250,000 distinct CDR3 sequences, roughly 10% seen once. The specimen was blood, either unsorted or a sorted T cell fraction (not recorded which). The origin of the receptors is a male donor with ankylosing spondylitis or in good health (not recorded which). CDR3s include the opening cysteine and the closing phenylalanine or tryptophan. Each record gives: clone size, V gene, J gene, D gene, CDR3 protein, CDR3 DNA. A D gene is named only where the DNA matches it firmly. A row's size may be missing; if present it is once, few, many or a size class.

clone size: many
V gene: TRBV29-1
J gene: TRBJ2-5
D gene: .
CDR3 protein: CSVEDREKYF
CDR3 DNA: TGCAGCGTTGAAGACAGGGAAAAGTACTTC

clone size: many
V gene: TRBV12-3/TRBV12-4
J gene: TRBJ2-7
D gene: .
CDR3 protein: CASSASRAYEQYF
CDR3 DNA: TGTGCCAGCAGCGCTTCGAGAGCCTACGAGCAGTACTTC

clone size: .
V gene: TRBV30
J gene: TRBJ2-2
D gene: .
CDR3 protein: CAWSAQRTGELFF
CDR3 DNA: TGTGCCTGGAGTGCGCAGCGGACCGGGGAGCTGTTTTTT

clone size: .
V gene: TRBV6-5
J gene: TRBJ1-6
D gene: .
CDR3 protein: CASSYSTGRSYNSPLHF
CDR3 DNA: TGTGCCAGCAGTTACTCAACGGGGCGCTCCTATAATTCACCCCTCCACTTT

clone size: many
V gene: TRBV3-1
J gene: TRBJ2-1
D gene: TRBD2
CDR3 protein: CASSQAVTSGLADEQFF
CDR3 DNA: TGTGCCAGCAGCCAAGCTGTGACTTCGGGACTAGCAGATGAGCAGTTCTTC

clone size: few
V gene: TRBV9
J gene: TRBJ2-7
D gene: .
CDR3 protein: CASSVSEGDPYEQYF
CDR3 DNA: TGTGCCAGCAGCGTTTCAGAGGGAGATCCCTACGAGCAGTACTTC

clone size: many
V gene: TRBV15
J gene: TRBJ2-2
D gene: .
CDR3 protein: CATSRDRGNTGELFF
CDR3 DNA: TGTGCCACCAGCAGAGACAGGGGGAACACCGGGGAGCTGTTTTTT

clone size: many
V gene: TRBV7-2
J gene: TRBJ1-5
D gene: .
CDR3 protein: CASSSRGEGGSNQPQHF
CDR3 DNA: TGTGCCAGCAGCTCACGGGGGGAGGGAGGTAGCAATCAGCCCCAGCATTTT

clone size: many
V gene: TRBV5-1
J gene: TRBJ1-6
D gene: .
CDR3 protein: CASRDSNSPLHF
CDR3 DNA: TGCGCCAGCAGGGACAGCAATTCACCCCTCCACTTT

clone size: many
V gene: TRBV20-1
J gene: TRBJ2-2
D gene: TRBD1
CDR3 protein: CSARGTGTVTGELFF
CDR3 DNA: TGCAGTGCTAGAGGAACCGGGACAGTGACCGGGGAGCTGTTTTTT

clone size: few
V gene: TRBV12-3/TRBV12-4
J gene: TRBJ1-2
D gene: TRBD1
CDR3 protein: CASSHRGVASGYTF
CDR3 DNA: TGTGCCAGCAGCCACAGGGGAGTGGCGAGTGGCTACACCTTC

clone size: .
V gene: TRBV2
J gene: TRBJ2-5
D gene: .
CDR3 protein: CASSVWGPKQETQYF
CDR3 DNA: TGTGCCAGCAGTGTGTGGGGCCCAAAGCAAGAGACCCAGTACTTC

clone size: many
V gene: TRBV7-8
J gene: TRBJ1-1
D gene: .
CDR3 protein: CASSLDIVREAFF
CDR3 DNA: TGTGCCAGCAGCTTGGACATAGTGCGTGAAGCTTTCTTT

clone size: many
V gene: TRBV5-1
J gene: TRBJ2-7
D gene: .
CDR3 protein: CASSWGTSEYEQYF
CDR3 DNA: TGCGCCAGCAGCTGGGGGACATCCGAATACGAGCAGTACTTC

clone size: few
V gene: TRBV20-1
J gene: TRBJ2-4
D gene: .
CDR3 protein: CSAPRLGPKNIQYF
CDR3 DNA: TGCAGTGCGCCTAGACTTGGCCCCAAAAACATTCAGTACTTC

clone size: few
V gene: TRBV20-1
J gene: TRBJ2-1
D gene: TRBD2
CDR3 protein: CSARNPSWTSGSSYNEQFF
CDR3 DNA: TGCAGTGCTAGAAATCCTTCTTGGACTAGCGGGAGCTCCTACAATGAGCAGTTCTTC

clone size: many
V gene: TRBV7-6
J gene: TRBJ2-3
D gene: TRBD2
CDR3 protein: CASSLASGASTDTQYF
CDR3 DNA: TGTGCCAGCAGCTTGGCTAGCGGGGCCAGCACAGATACGCAGTATTTT

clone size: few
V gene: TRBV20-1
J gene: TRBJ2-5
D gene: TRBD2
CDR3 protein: CSVREGRETQYF
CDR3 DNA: TGCAGCGTGCGGGAGGGGCGAGAGACCCAGTACTTC

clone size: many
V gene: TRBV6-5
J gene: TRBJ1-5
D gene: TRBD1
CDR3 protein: CASSYLTGGSQPQHF
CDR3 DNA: TGTGCCAGCAGTTACCTGACAGGGGGCAGCCAGCCCCAGCATTTT

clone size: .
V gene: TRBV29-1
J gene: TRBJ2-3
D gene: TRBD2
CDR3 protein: CSVGEGTDTQYF
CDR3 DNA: TGCAGCGTTGGGGAGGGGACAGATACGCAGTATTTT

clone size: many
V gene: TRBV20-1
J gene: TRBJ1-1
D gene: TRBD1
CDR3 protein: CSGSDRVNTEAFF
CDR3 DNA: TGCAGTGGTTCCGACAGGGTGAACACTGAAGCTTTCTTT

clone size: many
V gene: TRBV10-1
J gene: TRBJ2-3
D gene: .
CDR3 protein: CASSDSGVSTDTQYF
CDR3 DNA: TGCGCCAGCAGTGACAGCGGAGTTAGCACAGATACGCAGTATTTT

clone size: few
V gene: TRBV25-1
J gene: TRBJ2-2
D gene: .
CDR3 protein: CASSEFEGGLSSKNTGELFF
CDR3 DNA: TGTGCCAGCAGTGAATTTGAGGGGGGACTTTCTTCAAAGAACACCGGGGAGCTGTTTTTT

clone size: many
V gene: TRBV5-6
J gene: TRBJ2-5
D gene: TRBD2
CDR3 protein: CASSLQVSSGGRETQYF
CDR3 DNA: TGTGCCAGCAGCTTGCAGGTCTCTAGCGGGGGGCGAGAGACCCAGTACTTC

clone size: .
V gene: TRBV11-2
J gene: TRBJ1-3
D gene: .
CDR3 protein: CASSFLWGGSSSGNTIYF
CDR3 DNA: TGTGCCAGCAGCTTCCTCTGGGGGGGGTCTTCCTCTGGAAACACCATATATTTT

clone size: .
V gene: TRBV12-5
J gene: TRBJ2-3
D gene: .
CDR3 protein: CASGLSGGADTQYF
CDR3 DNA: TGTGCTAGTGGTTTATCCGGGGGCGCGGATACGCAGTATTTT

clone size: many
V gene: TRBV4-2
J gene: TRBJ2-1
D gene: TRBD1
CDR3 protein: CASSQDWGQGKDEQFF
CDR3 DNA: TGTGCCAGCAGCCAAGATTGGGGACAGGGGAAGGATGAGCAGTTCTTC

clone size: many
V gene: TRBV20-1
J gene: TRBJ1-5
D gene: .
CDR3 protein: CSARVPGRGQPQHF
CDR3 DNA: TGCAGTGCTAGAGTACCAGGGAGAGGTCAGCCCCAGCATTTT

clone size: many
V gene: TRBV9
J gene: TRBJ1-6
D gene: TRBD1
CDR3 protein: CASSPQGQGTPLHF
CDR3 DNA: TGTGCCAGCAGCCCCCAGGGACAGGGGACACCCCTCCACTTT

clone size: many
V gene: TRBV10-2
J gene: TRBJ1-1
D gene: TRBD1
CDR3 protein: CASMGQGNAEAFF
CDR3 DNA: TGCGCCAGCATGGGACAGGGGAACGCTGAAGCTTTCTTT

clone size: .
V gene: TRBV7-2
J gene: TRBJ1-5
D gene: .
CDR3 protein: CASSLNQLGNQPQHF
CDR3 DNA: TGTGCCAGCAGCTTAAACCAGCTTGGCAATCAGCCCCAGCATTTT

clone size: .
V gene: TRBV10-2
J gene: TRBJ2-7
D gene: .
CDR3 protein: CASNGGYEQYF
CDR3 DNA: TGCGCCAGCAACGGCGGCTACGAGCAGTACTTC

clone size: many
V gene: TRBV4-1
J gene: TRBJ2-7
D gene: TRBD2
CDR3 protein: CASSLAGVDYEQYF
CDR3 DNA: TGCGCCAGCAGCCTAGCGGGAGTCGACTACGAGCAGTACTTC

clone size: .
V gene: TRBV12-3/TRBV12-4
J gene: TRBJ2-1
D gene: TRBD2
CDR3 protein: CASCASGLAGAFSYNEQFF
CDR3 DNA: TGTGCCAGCTGTGCGTCGGGACTAGCGGGAGCCTTCTCCTACAATGAGCAGTTCTTC

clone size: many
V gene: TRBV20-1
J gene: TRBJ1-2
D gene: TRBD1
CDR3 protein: CSARELGTGRSYGYTF
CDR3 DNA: TGCAGTGCTAGGGAACTCGGGACAGGGAGGAGCTATGGCTACACCTTC

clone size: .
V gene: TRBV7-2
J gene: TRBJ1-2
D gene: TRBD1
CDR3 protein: CASSSEGGRSYGYTF
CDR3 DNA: TGTGCCAGCAGCTCAGAAGGGGGCCGGAGCTATGGCTACACCTTC

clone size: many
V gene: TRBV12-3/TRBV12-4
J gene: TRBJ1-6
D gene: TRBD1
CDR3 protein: CASSPKGQGNSPLHF
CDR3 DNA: TGTGCCAGCAGTCCCAAGGGACAGGGGAACTCACCCCTCCACTTT

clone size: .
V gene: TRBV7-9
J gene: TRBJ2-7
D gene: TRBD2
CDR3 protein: CASSLAPGLAYEQYF
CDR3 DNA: TGTGCCAGCAGCTTAGCCCCTGGACTAGCATACGAGCAGTACTTC

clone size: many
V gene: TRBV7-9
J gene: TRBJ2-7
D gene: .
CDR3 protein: CASSSSGDSSYEQYF
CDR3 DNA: TGTGCCAGCAGCTCCTCCGGGGATAGCTCCTACGAGCAGTACTTC

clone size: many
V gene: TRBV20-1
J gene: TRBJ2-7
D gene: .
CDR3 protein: CSASPVYEQYF
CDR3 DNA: TGCAGTGCTAGCCCGGTCTACGAGCAGTACTTC

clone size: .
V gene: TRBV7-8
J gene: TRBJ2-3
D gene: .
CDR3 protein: CASSLAGAPSTDTQYF
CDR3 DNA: TGTGCCAGCAGCTTAGCAGGGGCCCCTAGCACAGATACGCAGTATTTT

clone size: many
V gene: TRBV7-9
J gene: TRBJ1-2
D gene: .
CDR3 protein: CASNPSIVGYGYTF
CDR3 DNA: TGTGCCAGCAACCCCTCAATCGTGGGCTATGGCTACACCTTC

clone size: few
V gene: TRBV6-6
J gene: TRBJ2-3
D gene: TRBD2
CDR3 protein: CASSYSGGIKSTDTQYF
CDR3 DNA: TGTGCCAGCAGTTACAGCGGGGGCATAAAAAGTACAGATACGCAGTATTTT

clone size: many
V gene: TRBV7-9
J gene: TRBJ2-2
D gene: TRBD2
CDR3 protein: CASQLAGGPNTGELFF
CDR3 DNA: TGTGCCAGCCAGCTAGCGGGGGGGCCGAACACCGGGGAGCTGTTTTTT

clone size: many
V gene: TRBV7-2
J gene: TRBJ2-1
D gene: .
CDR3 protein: CASSLVTGEEQFF
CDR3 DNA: TGTGCCAGCAGCTTAGTAACAGGCGAGGAGCAGTTCTTC

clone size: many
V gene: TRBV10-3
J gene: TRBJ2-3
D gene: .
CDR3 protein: CAISESRSAAPYTDTQYF
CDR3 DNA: TGTGCCATCAGTGAGTCGAGGTCGGCAGCACCTTACACAGATACGCAGTATTTT

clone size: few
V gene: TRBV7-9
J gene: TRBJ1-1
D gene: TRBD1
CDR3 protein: CASSLSGQGSTEAFF
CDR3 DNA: TGTGCCAGCAGCTTAAGTGGACAGGGGTCCACTGAAGCTTTCTTT

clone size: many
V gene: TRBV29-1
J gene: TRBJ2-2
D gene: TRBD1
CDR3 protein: CSVVGTVNTGELFF
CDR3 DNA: TGCAGCGTTGTGGGGACAGTTAACACCGGGGAGCTGTTTTTT

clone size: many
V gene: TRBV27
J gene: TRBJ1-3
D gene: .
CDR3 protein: CASCATFGGNTIYF
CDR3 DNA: TGTGCCAGCTGCGCCACATTCGGAGGAAACACCATATATTTT

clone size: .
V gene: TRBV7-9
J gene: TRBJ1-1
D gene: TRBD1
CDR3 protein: CASSSDRLNTEAFF
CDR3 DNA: TGTGCCAGCAGCTCGGACAGGCTGAACACTGAAGCTTTCTTT

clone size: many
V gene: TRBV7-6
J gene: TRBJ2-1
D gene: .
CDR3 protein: CATSSPPSEQFF
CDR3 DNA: TGTGCCACCAGCTCCCCACCAAGTGAGCAGTTCTTC

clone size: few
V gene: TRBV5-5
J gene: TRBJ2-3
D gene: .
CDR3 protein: CASRPGPYGSGTDTQYF
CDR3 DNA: TGTGCCAGCAGGCCCGGGCCCTACGGGAGCGGCACAGATACGCAGTATTTT

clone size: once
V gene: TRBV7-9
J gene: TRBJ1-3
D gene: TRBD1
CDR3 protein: CASSQRGQKFSGNTIYF
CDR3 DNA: TGTGCCAGCAGCCAGCGGGGACAGAAATTCTCTGGAAACACCATATATTTT

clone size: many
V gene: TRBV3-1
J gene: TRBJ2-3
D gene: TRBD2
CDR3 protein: CASSLKPGLVPYF
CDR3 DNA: TGTGCCAGCAGCCTTAAACCGGGACTAGTTCCGTATTTT

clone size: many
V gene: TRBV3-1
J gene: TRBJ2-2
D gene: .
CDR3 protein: CASSQGAEYTGELFF
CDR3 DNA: TGTGCCAGCAGCCAAGGGGCGGAGTACACCGGGGAGCTGTTTTTT

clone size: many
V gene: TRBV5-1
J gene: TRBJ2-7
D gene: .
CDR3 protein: CASSLHVSASYEQYF
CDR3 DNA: TGCGCCAGCAGCTTGCACGTCTCTGCCTCCTACGAGCAGTACTTC

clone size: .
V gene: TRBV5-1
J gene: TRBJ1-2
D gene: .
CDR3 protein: CASSFGTSTYGYTF
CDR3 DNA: TGCGCCAGCAGCTTCGGGACATCGACCTATGGCTACACCTTC